These 2 T cell receptor beta chains were sequenced from one sample in a study of CD8 T cells in ankylosing spondylitis. MiXCR, run by TCRdb on the 5' RACE reads, gives a single entry per CDR3 protein. This sample has 200,000 to 250,000 distinct CDR3 sequences, with 15% to 20% found just once. Whole-study results and caveats: What seemed typical of ankylosing spondylitis blood was a TCR beta motif built from several highly homologous variants.

These TCRs' antigens remain unknown. The sample comprised blood, either unsorted or a sorted T cell fraction (not recorded which). All receptors derive from a male donor with ankylosing spondylitis.

In its sample, this clonotype was seen many times. This chain joins TRBV4-3 and TRBJ2-1; perhaps TRBD2 as D (6 bases). V was cut by 0 bases and J by 6 bases, with 12 bases left in between. Germline V CDR1 and CDR2: LGHNA, YSLEER. CDR3 size: 15 residues. In DNA, the CDR3 is TGCGCCAGCAGCCAAGACCGACTGGGGGGCAATGAGCAGTTCTTC. Translating it yields CASSQDRLGGNEQFF.

This clonotype was detected many times. This sequence joins TRBV20-1 and TRBJ2-1, with TRBD2 identical over 10 bases. Looked up from germline, CDR1 is DFQATT and CDR2 is SNEGSKA (reference sequence). Unmatched junction bases numbered 13, after V lost 6 bases and J lost 8 bases. The CDR3 contains 15 residues. The CDR3 loop is CSATQSGGAVDEQFF. CDR3 bases: TGCAGTGCCACCCAGAGCGGGGGGGCAGTGGATGAGCAGTTCTTC.